The 25 T cell receptor beta chains in this list originate from one sample, sequenced in a study of regulatory T cells in long-lasting Graves disease. Time point: newly diagnosed GD, antithyroid drugs for less than 3 months. Scientists built the TCR library using RNA that was extracted from PBMCs. Libraries of TCR beta came from iRepertoire HTBI primers plus Arm-PCR of CDR3 regions. TCRdb re-analysed the multiplex PCR reads in MiXCR, keeping a single row per CDR3 protein. The sample includes about 330,000 distinct CDR3 sequences, roughly 17% of them seen just once. The sample was also linked to a second study, of T cells in Graves' hyperthyroidism and ophthalmopathy.

This material consisted of peripheral blood mononuclear cells (PBMCs), taken at new diagnosis, from a patient treated with antithyroid drugs. These receptors came from a woman under 30 with Graves disease.

This clonotype was counted ten times or more. The chain couples TRBV13 to TRBJ2-1; D unclear. V was shortened by 1 base and J by 7 bases, with 8 bases between the two germline ends. Germline CDR1 reads PRHDT; CDR2 reads FYEKMQ (reference sequence). The CDR3 runs 13 residues. CDR3 loop: CASSLVGFNEQFF. CDR3 bases: TGTGCCAGCAGCTTAGTCGGTTTTAATGAGCAGTTCTTC.

This clonotype was seen at least ten times. The chain has TRBV12-5 and TRBJ2-3, with 11 bases aligning to TRBD2. Germline CDR1 and CDR2: LGHNT and FRNRAP. Trimming removed 7 bases from V and 6 bases from J; junction bases left unmatched: 9. CDR3 size: 15 residues. CDR3 sequence reads: CASDLSGGDADTQYF. The CDR3 nucleotides are TGTGCTAGTGACCTTAGCGGGGGGGATGCGGATACGCAGTATTTT. Supplemented by reference TRBV12-5 and TRBJ2-3, the full variable domain reads DARVTQTPRHKVTEMGQEVTMRCQPILGHNTVFWYRQTMMQGLELLAYFRNRAPLDDSGMPKDRFSAEMPDATLATLKIQPSEPRDSAVYFCASDLSGGDADTQYFGPGTRLTVL.

The DNA for the CDR3 is TGTGCCAGCAGCCGAACGGAATCTTTAACCAAAAACATTCAGTACTTC. Protein product: CASSRTESLTKNIQYF. The chain combines TRBV6-1 with TRBJ2-4, with D unresolved. The germline V and J ends were trimmed by 6 bases and 2 bases, with 17 bases remaining between them. The germline gives CDR1 MNHNS, CDR2 SASEGT. CDR3 size: 16 residues.

This clonotype came up many times. The J gene is TRBJ2-1, the V gene TRBV11-2; unclear D gene. The J call is uncertain, as TRBJ2-5 better fits the DNA end. Germline CDR1 and CDR2: SGHAT and FQNNGV. The CDR3 is 17 residues long. The CDR3 coding sequence is TGTGCCAGCAGCTTAGGGGCTGATTACAGACCTCGAGAGACCCAGTACTTC. It translates to CASSLGADYRPRETQYF.

This clonotype was counted between two and nine times. Possible read error: a much larger clone is one base away. This chain connects TRBV5-1 to TRBJ2-7; D might be TRBD1 or TRBD2, each matching 6 bases. The CDR3 sequence is 15 residues long. V shed 1 base and J shed 7 bases, with 18 bases lying between them. From germline, CDR1 is SGHRS and CDR2 YFSETQ. Written as DNA, the CDR3 is TGCGCCAGCAGCTTGTACGGGGGCGGCTACAATGAGCAGTACTTC. Its protein product is CASSLYGGGYNEQYF.

As to this clonotype: A read error may be the cause here, since a much bigger clone is one base away. This chain links TRBV11-2 with TRBJ2-3; no clear D gene. Trimming pared 4 bases from V and 6 bases from J, leaving 14 bases between. CDR1 and CDR2 from the germline V gene are SGHAT and FQNNGV. CDR3 length: 14 amino acids. CDR3 in DNA: TGTGCCAGCAGCTCCCTGATTCCCCCGGATACGCAGTATTTT. It encodes CASSSLIPPDTQYF.

This clonotype was recorded a few times. This may arise from a read error, as a much more abundant clone is one base away. This rearrangement joins TRBV2 to TRBJ2-3; D uncertain. The CDR3 length is 12 residues. Germline lookup yields CDR1 SNHLY and CDR2 FYNNEI. V lost 8 bases and J 3 bases, leaving 9 bases between the germline ends. The DNA for the CDR3 is TGTGCCAGCGGTCAAGAGACAGATACGCAGTATTTT. Residues: CASGQETDTQYF. Variable domain in full (rest from reference TRBV2 and TRBJ2-3): EPEVTQTPSHQVTQMGQEVILRCVPISNHLYFYWYRQILGQKVEFLVSFYNNEISEKSEIFDDQFSVERPDGSNFTLKIRSTKLEDSAMYFCASGQETDTQYFGPGTRLTVL.

This clonotype was observed many times. This sequence joins TRBV7-9 and TRBJ2-1; 8 bases fit TRBD2. The germline V gene encodes CDR1 SEHNR and CDR2 FQNEAQ (reference sequence). The CDR3 totals 20 residues. V trimming: 5 bases; J trimming: 2 bases; junction bases outside the gene matches: 20. CDR3 in DNA: TGTGCCAGCAGCACTACCGGGACCCGGGGTAGCGGGGATACCTACAATGAGCAGTTCTTC. Translation: CASSTTGTRGSGDTYNEQFF.

This clonotype was picked up many times. The chain uses TRBV30 and TRBJ1-2; D gene unclear. CDR3 size: 14 residues. V was shortened by 0 bases and J by 5 bases, with 13 bases between the two germline ends. Germline assignment: CDR1 GTSNPN and CDR2 SVGIG (reference sequence). CDR3 protein: CAWSVLHLNYGYTF. The CDR3 DNA reads as TGTGCCTGGAGTGTACTCCACTTAAATTATGGCTACACCTTC.

Comments on this clonotype: A much larger clone lies a single base off, so this may be a read error. The chain has TRBV6-1 and TRBJ2-1; D gene unclear. CDR3 size: 15 residues. Germline V lookup: CDR1 MNHNS, CDR2 SASEGT. This chain's CDR3 is CASRLGRDTPHEQLF. Here the CDR3 DNA reads TGTGCCAGCAGATTAGGCAGAGATACGCCGCATGAGCAGCTCTTC.

This clonotype was observed a few times. The rearrangement links TRBV19 to TRBJ2-5, with TRBD2 matching 10 bases. J lost 1 base, V lost 1 base, and 6 bases had no gene match. The V gene's germline CDR1 is LNHDA and CDR2 SQIVND (reference sequence). The CDR3 extends over 17 amino acids. The DNA of the CDR3 is TGTGCCAGTAGTATAGCTGCTAGCGGGGGTCGCCAAGAGACCCAGTACTTC. It encodes CASSIAASGGRQETQYF.

Of note for this clonotype: A much larger clone sits a single nucleotide away, making a read error possible. The chain carries TRBV3-1 and TRBJ1-2; possible D gene TRBD1, 5 bases. This CDR3 comprises 15 residues. Germline CDR1 is LGHDT and CDR2 is YNNKEL (reference sequence). The CDR3 DNA sequence: TGTGCCAGCGGCCAACGGACACCTCGTAACTATGGCTACACCTTC. Protein product: CASGQRTPRNYGYTF.

This clonotype occurred a few times. The V and J genes are TRBV20-1 and TRBJ1-4, with D perhaps matching TRBD1 (6 bases). CDR3 length equals 15 residues. Germline V gene data show CDR1 as DFQATT and CDR2 as SNEGSKA (reference sequence). The V and J ends lost 3 bases and 7 bases respectively, with 18 bases between them. CDR3 coding DNA: TGCAGTGCTAGTGGGCGATTCGGGGGCAGTGAAAAACTGTTTTTT. This translates into CSASGRFGGSEKLFF.

This clonotype was seen only a few times. The genes are TRBV18 and TRBJ1-1; TRBD1 is a possible D gene (5 bases). This CDR3 comprises 14 residues. Germline CDR1 and CDR2: KGHSH and LQKENI. Trimming removed 1 base at V and 3 bases at J, with 9 bases between. CDR3 sequence reads: CASSPRGGDTEAFF. The CDR3 region has the DNA TGTGCCAGCTCACCACGGGGGGGGGACACTGAAGCTTTCTTT.

V and J are TRBV19 and TRBJ1-5, with D perhaps matching TRBD1 (6 bases). The CDR3 has 13 amino acids. Germline values: CDR1 LNHDA, CDR2 SQIVND (reference sequence). Trimming took 7 bases from V and 9 from J, leaving 16 bases between them. The CDR3 loop reads CASKARGIWPQHF. The CDR3 DNA follows: TGTGCCAGTAAAGCCAGGGGCATATGGCCCCAGCATTTT.

This clonotype was counted at least ten times. This rearrangement joins TRBV3-1 to TRBJ2-1; no firm D call. This CDR3 has 14 residues. Looked up from germline, CDR1 is LGHDT and CDR2 is YNNKEL (reference sequence). Trimming removed 6 bases from V and 0 bases from J, with 9 bases in between. As DNA, the CDR3 is TGTGCCAGCAGTAAGGGAAGCTCCTACAATGAGCAGTTCTTC. This translates into CASSKGSSYNEQFF.

This clonotype was picked up many times. The V gene is TRBV11-2, the J gene TRBJ2-1, with 9 bases identical to TRBD2. J gave up 3 bases and V 7 bases, and 7 bases lay outside the gene matches. This CDR3 region has 15 residues. The V gene's germline CDR1 is SGHAT and CDR2 FQNNGV. The DNA of the CDR3 is TGTGCCAGCACCGATGGAGCGGGGGGCTACAATGAGCAGTTCTTC. Translation gives CASTDGAGGYNEQFF.

The chain combines TRBV20-1 with TRBJ1-6; D unclear. Germline V gives CDR1 DFQATT, CDR2 SNEGSKA (reference sequence). V was pared by 1 base and J by 3 bases, with 13 bases between. The CDR3 sequence is 16 residues long. CDR3 coding DNA: TGCAGTGCTAGAGCGGGCGGCAGCAACTATAATTCACCCCTCCACTTT. Translating it yields CSARAGGSNYNSPLHF.

This clonotype was counted many times. This chain connects TRBV11-2 to TRBJ2-7, with D uncertain. V was shortened by 10 bases and J by 0 bases, with 7 bases between the two germline ends. The CDR3 sequence is 11 residues long. Germline V lookup: CDR1 SGHAT, CDR2 FQNNGV. CDR3 bases: TGTGCCATCGAGAGCTCCTACGAGCAGTACTTC. Amino acid sequence: CAIESSYEQYF.

The rearrangement joins TRBV19 to TRBJ2-6; D perhaps matches TRBD2 (5 bases). The CDR3 consists of 15 residues. Trimming took off 7 bases at V and 3 bases at J, with 13 bases between the two ends. Germline CDR1 LNHDA, CDR2 SQIVND (reference sequence). For the CDR3, the DNA is TGTGCCAGTACCCCAAGCGGTGGTGGGGCCAACGTCCTGACTTTC. This translates into CASTPSGGGANVLTF.

This clonotype was observed a handful of times. A clone one base away is much larger, so this may be a read error. The rearrangement links TRBV11-3 to TRBJ1-1; D is uncertain. Per the germline V gene, CDR1 is SGHNT and CDR2 is YENEEA. The V gene lost 5 bases and the J gene lost 1 base, with 8 bases spanning the gap. The CDR3 loop spans 13 amino acids. The CDR3 DNA sequence: TGTGCCAGCAGCCGCCGACGGAACACTGAAGCTTTCTTT. The encoded protein is CASSRRRNTEAFF. Using reference TRBV11-3 and TRBJ1-1 for the parts outside the CDR3, the full variable domain is EAGVVQSPRYKIIEKKQPVAFWCNPISGHNTLYWYLQNLGQGPELLIRYENEEAVDDSQLPKDRFSAERLKGVDSTLKIQPAELGDSAVYLCASSRRRNTEAFFGQGTRLTVV.

The chain's CDR3 is CASSQGFGDSGPQHF. DNA of the CDR3: TGCGCCAGCAGCCAAGGGTTTGGGGACTCGGGGCCCCAGCATTTT. V and J are TRBV4-1 and TRBJ1-5, with a possible D match to TRBD1 (5 bases). Trimming took 1 base from V and 9 from J, leaving 16 bases between them. CDR3 size: 15 residues. CDR1 is MGHRA and CDR2 is YSYEKL in the germline V gene.

This chain uses TRBV5-1 with TRBJ2-1, with D possibly matching TRBD1 (5 bases). The V end lost 3 bases, the J end lost 15 bases, and 22 bases lay between the germline ends. This CDR3 is 14 amino acids long. Germline-derived CDR1 and CDR2 are SGHRS and YFSETQ. The CDR3 DNA follows: TGCGCCAGCAGCTCACCACCGAGGACCCCAGGGCTGTTCTTC. The encoded protein is CASSSPPRTPGLFF. The whole variable domain, remainder taken from reference TRBV5-1 and TRBJ2-1, is KAGVTQTPRYLIKTRGQQVTLSCSPISGHRSVSWYQQTPGQGLQFLFEYFSETQRNKGNFPGRFSGRQFSNSRSEMNVSTLELGDSALYLCASSSPPRTPGLFFGPGTRLTVL.

This clonotype was recorded many times. This rearrangement joins TRBV5-1 to TRBJ2-7, with 11 nucleotides matching TRBD2. CDR3 length equals 14 residues. V gave up 4 bases and J gave up 7 bases; unmatched junction bases: 7. Germline CDR1 is SGHRS and CDR2 is YFSETQ. Here the CDR3 DNA reads TGCGCCAGCAGCCAAGGTCTAGCGGGGGGAGAGCAGTACTTC. Amino acids: CASSQGLAGGEQYF.

This clonotype occurred many times. The chain combines TRBV12-3 or TRBV12-4 with TRBJ2-1; 8 bases fit TRBD1. V lost 4 bases, J lost 5 bases, and 4 bases stayed unmatched. CDR3 length: 14 residues. Written as DNA, the CDR3 is TGTGCCAGCAGTTGGGGGGACAGGAACAATGAGCAGTTCTTC. It codes for CASSWGDRNNEQFF.